Shown below are 9 T cell receptor beta chains from a single sample sequenced in a study of beta chain features in type 1 diabetes. The sequenced template was cDNA made from the entire isolated RNA. Data came from immunoSEQ multiplex PCR; TCRdb stores just in-frame clones and leaves some out. Among about 620,000 clones listed, roughly 15% were seen once. Input material: naive CD4+ T cells from blood. Receptors originate from a man aged 18 to 30 in good health.

This clone was picked up a small number of times. The rearrangement links TRBV14 to TRBJ1-4; D is undetermined. CDR1 and CDR2 from the germline V gene are SGHDN and FVKESK. The V end lost 0 bases, the J end lost 0 bases, and 5 bases lay between the germline ends. This CDR3 has 15 amino acids. CDR3 bases: TGTGCCAGCAGCCAAGACAGGACAACTAATGAAAAACTGTTTTTT. Translation: CASSQDRTTNEKLFF. Full variable domain (missing parts from reference TRBV14 and TRBJ1-4): EAGVTQFPSHSVIEKGQTVTLRCDPISGHDNLYWYRRVMGKEIKFLLHFVKESKQDESGMPNNRFLAERTGGTYSTLKVQPAELEDSGVYFCASSQDRTTNEKLFFGSGTQLSVL.

This clone has only a few counts. In DNA form, the CDR3 reads TGTGCCAGCAGAACTCTAGCGGGGGGACTCTACGAGCAGTACTTC. Translation gives CASRTLAGGLYEQYF. The V call is TRBV6-6, the J call TRBJ2-7, with TRBD2 matching 11 bases. V lost 6 bases, J lost 3 bases, and 7 bases stayed unmatched. The CDR3 covers 15 residues. Per the germline V gene, CDR1 is MNHNY and CDR2 is SVGAGI (reference sequence).

The chain couples TRBV13 to TRBJ2-1, with 10 bases matching TRBD2. The CDR3 has 17 residues. Germline CDR1 PRHDT, CDR2 FYEKMQ (reference sequence). V was clipped by 5 bases and J by 10 bases; unmatched bases: 17. The CDR3 loop is CASSLLLAGTPQWEQFF. CDR3 bases: TGTGCCAGCAGCCTCCTACTAGCGGGGACACCCCAATGGGAGCAGTTCTTC.

V is TRBV30 and J is TRBJ1-5; D might be TRBD1 (5 bases). Germline-derived CDR1 and CDR2 are GTSNPN and SVGIG (reference sequence). V lost 2 bases, J lost 0 bases, and 14 bases lay in between. This CDR3 has 16 amino acids. CDR3 sequence reads: CAWSRKDMISNQPQHF. Here the CDR3 DNA reads TGTGCCTGGAGTCGGAAGGACATGATTAGCAATCAGCCCCAGCATTTT.

This sequence joins TRBV6-6 and TRBJ2-5; the match to TRBD2 covers 10 bases. The CDR3 spans 16 residues. J was trimmed by 2 bases and V by 4 bases; bases with no gene match: 7. Germline-derived CDR1 and CDR2 are MNHNY and SVGAGI (reference sequence). The CDR3 DNA reads as TGTGCCAGCAGTTCCCGTAGCGGGGGGCCGCAAGAGACCCAGTACTTC. This translates into CASSSRSGGPQETQYF.

This clone was seen a handful of times. Other DNA sequences in this sample translate to the same CDR3. V and J are TRBV2 and TRBJ1-2, with D unclear. The CDR3 totals 11 residues. V was pared by 4 bases and J by 4 bases, with 4 bases between. Germline V gene sequence: CDR1 SNHLY, CDR2 FYNNEI. The CDR3 DNA reads as TGTGCCAGCAGTGCAGCCTATGGCTACACCTTC. This encodes CASSAAYGYTF.

The V and J genes are TRBV6-6 and TRBJ2-1, with a weak D call TRBD1 (6 bases). There are 16 residues in the CDR3. Trimming took 2 bases from V and 8 from J, leaving 19 bases between them. CDR1 and CDR2 from the germline V gene are MNHNY and SVGAGI (reference sequence). CDR3 coding DNA: TGTGCCAGCAGTTACCCACTCCGCAGGGGTCGGGATGAGCAGTTCTTC. This sequence encodes CASSYPLRRGRDEQFF.

This clone was counted between two and nine times. The J gene is TRBJ2-2, the V gene TRBV18; 12 bases line up with TRBD2. Germline V gene data show CDR1 as KGHSH and CDR2 as LQKENI. The CDR3 is 16 residues long. V was clipped by 8 bases and J by 1 base; unmatched bases: 5. The CDR3 region is CASHWTSGMNTGELFF. DNA of the CDR3: TGTGCCAGCCACTGGACTAGCGGGATGAACACCGGGGAGCTGTTTTTT.

This clone has more than one count but fewer than ten. CDR3 DNA sequence: TGTGCCAGCAGCGGGCAGGTATCTGAGGCCGAGCAGTACTTC. Translation gives CASSGQVSEAEQYF. The chain uses TRBV9 and TRBJ2-7; D unclear. Trimming shortened V by 3 bases and J by 6 bases, and 16 bases separated the two germline ends. Germline CDR1 is SGDLS and CDR2 is YYNGEE. This CDR3 spans 14 amino acids.